Below, 27 T cell receptor beta chains from the same sample are listed, as sequenced in a study of OX40 agonist ivuxolimab in advanced cancers. TCRdb's table, derived via immunoSEQ multiplex PCR, lists solely in-frame clones and lacks some. The sample has 75,000 to 90,000 clones; roughly 90% are singletons. The sample here was CD4+ or CD8+ T cells sorted from blood, taken in a trial of the OX40 agonist ivuxolimab. The receptors were gathered from an adult with an advanced solid tumor such as melanoma, head and neck, liver or kidney cancer.

In this sample, this clone turned up once. The chain combines TRBV2 with TRBJ2-2; D perhaps matches TRBD1 (6 bases). Trimming stripped 6 bases from V and 6 bases from J, with 11 bases between. Per germline, CDR1 SNHLY and CDR2 FYNNEI. This CDR3 is 13 amino acids long. This CDR3 is CASRVTGPGELFF. The DNA of the CDR3 is TGTGCCAGCAGGGTGACAGGACCCGGGGAGCTGTTTTTT.

In this sample, this clone is medium-sized. The rearrangement links TRBV7-6 to TRBJ2-7; 13 bases match TRBD2. Looked up from germline, CDR1 is SGHVS and CDR2 is FNYEAQ. The CDR3 has 16 amino acids. Unmatched junction bases numbered 5, after V lost 3 bases and J lost 3 bases. CDR3 nucleotide sequence: TGTGCCAGCAGCTTTAAAGGGACTAGCGGGATCTACGAGCAGTACTTC. This sequence encodes CASSFKGTSGIYEQYF.

V and J are TRBV5-6 and TRBJ2-7; D is uncertain. CDR1 is SGHDT and CDR2 is YYEEEE in the germline V gene. The CDR3 runs to 12 residues. V gave up 4 bases and J gave up 0 bases, with 5 bases separating them. The CDR3 reads CASSLASYEQYF. CDR3 sequence (DNA): TGTGCCAGCAGCCTTGCCTCCTACGAGCAGTACTTC.

The rearrangement links TRBV5-8 to TRBJ2-1; D may be TRBD2 (6 bases). V was clipped by 4 bases and J by 3 bases, with 14 bases between them. Germline lookup yields CDR1 SGHTS and CDR2 YDEGEE. The CDR3 is 15 amino acids. The CDR3 nucleotides are TGTGCCAGCAGCCTTTGGGGGGTTGGCTACAATGAGCAGTTCTTC. Its protein product is CASSLWGVGYNEQFF. The variable domain in full, completed from reference TRBV5-8 and TRBJ2-1, reads EAGVTQSPTHLIKTRGQQATLRCSPISGHTSVYWYQQALGLGLQFLLWYDEGEERNRGNFPPRFSGRQFPNYSSELNVNALELEDSALYLCASSLWGVGYNEQFFGPGTRLTVL.

The J gene is TRBJ2-5, the V gene TRBV19; 9 bases align to TRBD1. The junction had 11 bases not matched to a gene; V was cut back by 10 bases and J by 2 bases. This CDR3 has 15 amino acids. Germline CDR1 is LNHDA and CDR2 is SQIVND (reference sequence). In DNA, the CDR3 is TGTGCCACACAGTACCGGGACAGGGAACAAGAGACCCAGTACTTC. Its protein is CATQYRDREQETQYF.

Here the CDR3 reads CASAGYNEQFF. The CDR3 region has the DNA TGTGCCAGCGCCGGGTACAATGAGCAGTTCTTC. The chain is built from TRBV14 and TRBJ2-1; D uncertain. The V and J ends lost 8 bases and 4 bases respectively, with 6 bases between them. Germline CDR1 SGHDN, CDR2 FVKESK. The CDR3 length is 11 residues.

This clone was picked up one time. The chain links TRBV11-3 to TRBJ2-5; 8 bases map to TRBD1. The CDR3 is made up of 15 amino acids. With V trimmed by 5 bases and J by 5 bases, 10 bases remained unmatched. Germline V lookup: CDR1 SGHNT, CDR2 YENEEA. The CDR3 DNA sequence: TGTGCCAGCAGCCTCGGGCAGGGGGCGCTTGAGACCCAGTACTTC. Translated: CASSLGQGALETQYF.

J is TRBJ2-1 and V is TRBV6-1, with D perhaps TRBD2 (5 bases). CDR1 and CDR2 from the germline V gene are MNHNS and SASEGT. Trimming took 10 bases from V and 4 from J, leaving 17 bases between them. This CDR3 region has 14 residues. The CDR3 sequence is CATSSGALYNEQFF. The DNA of the CDR3 is TGTGCCACTTCCAGCGGAGCCCTTTACAATGAGCAGTTCTTC.

The chain carries TRBV10-3 and TRBJ2-5, with TRBD1 identical over 8 bases. The V and J ends lost 6 bases and 4 bases, in that order; junction bases with no gene match: 7. The CDR3 has 14 amino acids. Germline loops: CDR1 ENHRY, CDR2 SYGVKD. The CDR3: CAIRSTGDRETQYF. The DNA for the CDR3 is TGTGCCATCAGATCGACAGGGGACCGAGAGACCCAGTACTTC.

This clone appeared a few times. The CDR3 coding sequence is TGTGCCACGACACTATTGGGGGATAATTCACCCCTCCACTTT. Its protein product is CATTLLGDNSPLHF. The chain links TRBV6-5 to TRBJ1-6; the D gene is possibly TRBD1 (5 bases). Trimming removed 10 bases at V and 5 bases at J, with 15 bases between. The CDR3 totals 14 residues. Germline V gene data show CDR1 as MNHEY and CDR2 as SVGAGI.

The chain employs TRBV5-1 and TRBJ2-7; D remains unclear. Trimming stripped 3 bases from V and 2 bases from J, with 18 bases between. CDR1 SGHRS and CDR2 YFSETQ come from the germline V gene. This CDR3 is 16 amino acids long. The DNA for the CDR3 is TGCGCCAGCAGCTCTGCCGGCAGCGAGCCTGCCTACGAGCAGTACTTC. Translating gives CASSSAGSEPAYEQYF.

This clone was picked up one time. The V gene is TRBV7-5, the J gene TRBJ2-5. TRBV7-5 is classified as a pseudogene. The CDR3 loop spans 13 amino acids. The CDR3 coding sequence is TGTGTCAGAAGCTTGGTAAACCAAGAGACCCAGTACTTC. It codes for CVRSLVNQETQYF.

In this sample, this clone turned up once. V usage is TRBV28 and J usage is TRBJ2-3, with unresolved D. The germline V gene encodes CDR1 MDHEN and CDR2 SYDVKM. V was pared by 6 bases and J by 2 bases, with 12 bases between. This CDR3 region has 14 residues. CDR3 protein: CASSKVQTTDTQYF. The CDR3 DNA reads as TGTGCCAGCAGCAAAGTCCAGACCACAGATACGCAGTATTTT. The variable domain in full, completed from reference TRBV28 and TRBJ2-3, reads DVKVTQSSRYLVKRTGEKVFLECVQDMDHENMFWYRQDPGLGLRLIYFSYDVKMKEKGDIPEGYSVSREKKERFSLILESASTNQTSMYLCASSKVQTTDTQYFGPGTRLTVL.

The chain employs TRBV7-8 and TRBJ1-5; 10 bases line up with TRBD1. Germline CDR1 and CDR2: SGHVS and FQNEAQ. V lost 1 base and J lost 4; bases outside the gene matches: 4. This CDR3 region has 16 residues. The CDR3 is CASSLGRTGGNQPQHF. CDR3 DNA: TGTGCCAGCAGCTTAGGTCGGACAGGGGGAAATCAGCCCCAGCATTTT.

The chain joins TRBV28 to TRBJ1-1; D call uncertain. The V and J ends lost 2 bases and 5 bases respectively, with 9 bases between them. This CDR3 has 13 amino acids. From germline, CDR1 is MDHEN and CDR2 SYDVKM. CDR3 DNA: TGTGCCAGCAGTTTAGAGGGTTGGACTGAAGCTTTCTTT. It codes for CASSLEGWTEAFF.

The rearrangement joins TRBV11-2 to TRBJ2-7; tentatively, D is TRBD1 (6 bases). V was pared by 1 base and J by 4 bases, with 14 bases between. The CDR3 covers 15 residues. Germline V lookup: CDR1 SGHAT, CDR2 FQNNGV. In nucleotides, the CDR3 is TGTGCCAGCAGCTTAGGGTGGACAGAAGAATACGAGCAGTACTTC. The encoded protein is CASSLGWTEEYEQYF.

A single count supports this clone. This chain joins TRBV5-6 and TRBJ2-3; D not certain. The length of the CDR3 is 13 residues. V gave up 0 bases and J gave up 5 bases, with 7 bases separating them. Germline CDR1 SGHDT, CDR2 YYEEEE. The CDR3 region is CASSLGVVDTQYF. CDR3 DNA: TGTGCCAGCAGCTTGGGGGTAGTAGATACGCAGTATTTT.

The chain couples TRBV5-1 to TRBJ2-5, with 10 bases lining up with TRBD2. The ends lost 0 bases at V and 0 bases at J; junction bases unmatched: 5. The CDR3 runs to 17 residues. CDR1 is SGHRS, CDR2 YFSETQ, per germline. CDR3 nucleotide sequence: TGCGCCAGCAGCTTGGGGCTAGCGGGAGCCAACCAAGAGACCCAGTACTTC. This encodes CASSLGLAGANQETQYF. Supplemented by reference TRBV5-1 and TRBJ2-5, the full variable domain reads KAGVTQTPRYLIKTRGQQVTLSCSPISGHRSVSWYQQTPGQGLQFLFEYFSETQRNKGNFPGRFSGRQFSNSRSEMNVSTLELGDSALYLCASSLGLAGANQETQYFGPGTRLLVL.

CDR3: CASSVGRLDSNQPQHF. In DNA, the CDR3 is TGTGCCAGCAGCGTAGGACGGCTGGACAGCAATCAGCCCCAGCATTTT. The J gene is TRBJ1-5, the V gene TRBV9; D remains ambiguous. CDR3 length equals 16 residues. The V gene's germline CDR1 is SGDLS and CDR2 YYNGEE. V was clipped by 0 bases and J by 1 base, with 11 bases between them.

This chain connects TRBV28 to TRBJ2-5, with 7 bases identical to TRBD1. This CDR3 is 15 amino acids long. Trimming removed 6 bases from V and 4 bases from J; junction bases left unmatched: 11. Germline V lookup: CDR1 MDHEN, CDR2 SYDVKM. CDR3 nucleotide sequence: TGTGCCAGCAGCTTAGTTACAGGGGTAATAGAGACCCAGTACTTC. Amino acid sequence: CASSLVTGVIETQYF.

The chain couples TRBV5-4 to TRBJ1-1; D uncertain. V lost 1 base to trimming and J lost 3 bases, with 13 bases between them. The CDR3 has 15 residues. Germline V gene sequence: CDR1 SGHNT, CDR2 YYREEE (reference sequence). Here the CDR3 DNA reads TGTGCCAGCAGCTTGCTCGCGGACGGATACACTGAAGCTTTCTTT. It codes for CASSLLADGYTEAFF. The full variable domain, with the rest looked up from reference TRBV5-4 and TRBJ1-1, is ETGVTQSPTHLIKTRGQQVTLRCSSQSGHNTVSWYQQALGQGPQFIFQYYREEENGRGNFPPRFSGLQFPNYSSELNVNALELDDSALYLCASSLLADGYTEAFFGQGTRLTVV.

The rearrangement links TRBV19 to TRBJ1-6; 11 bases fit TRBD1. J gave up 8 bases and V 5 bases, and 5 bases lay outside the gene matches. The CDR3 spans 15 residues. Germline V gene lookup returns CDR1 LNHDA and CDR2 SQIVND (reference sequence). CDR3 residues: CASSGQGAIDSPLHF. DNA of the CDR3: TGTGCCAGTAGTGGACAGGGGGCGATAGATTCACCCCTCCACTTT.

The J gene is TRBJ1-2, the V gene TRBV9; TRBD1 might be the D (6 bases). The CDR3 is 14 residues long. V was cut by 4 bases and J by 5 bases, with 15 bases left in between. Germline-derived CDR1 and CDR2 are SGDLS and YYNGEE. The DNA of the CDR3 is TGTGCCAGCAGCATAAGAGGGGGTGAATATGGCTACACCTTC. It specifies CASSIRGGEYGYTF.

V gene TRBV9 combines with J gene TRBJ1-3; 8 nucleotides match TRBD1. V dropped 4 bases and J dropped 6; count of bases not matched to a gene: 9. Germline V gene sequence: CDR1 SGDLS, CDR2 YYNGEE. CDR3 size: 15 residues. Here the CDR3 reads CASSSWTGTVNTIYF. CDR3 coding DNA: TGTGCCAGCAGCTCCTGGACAGGGACTGTAAACACCATATATTTT. The full variable domain, in which reference TRBV9 and TRBJ1-3 provide the parts outside the CDR3, is DSGVTQTPKHLITATGQRVTLRCSPRSGDLSVYWYQQSLDQGLQFLIQYYNGEERAKGNILERFSAQQFPDLHSELNLSSLELGDSALYFCASSSWTGTVNTIYFGEGSWLTVV.

V and J are TRBV11-3 and TRBJ2-7, with 7 positions matching TRBD2. CDR1 is SGHNT, CDR2 YENEEA, per germline. V shed 5 bases, J shed 0 bases, and the junction held 7 bases outside the gene matches. This CDR3 region has 15 residues. CDR3 nucleotide sequence: TGTGCCAGCAGCCGTAGGCGCGGGAGCTCCTACGAGCAGTACTTC. This encodes CASSRRRGSSYEQYF.

This chain uses TRBV2 with TRBJ2-1, with 10 bases fitting TRBD1. This CDR3 has 15 amino acids. With V trimmed by 4 bases and J by 5 bases, 5 bases remained unmatched. Looked up from germline, CDR1 is SNHLY and CDR2 is FYNNEI. The DNA for the CDR3 is TGTGCCAGCAGTGGTGGACAGGGGGGCCACAATGAGCAGTTCTTC. Protein product: CASSGGQGGHNEQFF.

This chain links TRBV10-2 with TRBJ2-3, with no clear D. V dropped 5 bases and J dropped 4 bases, with 4 bases sitting between them. CDR1 and CDR2 (germline): WSHSY, SAAADI. This CDR3 contains 11 residues. In DNA, the CDR3 is TGCGCCAGCAGTTCCTCAGATACGCAGTATTTT. It is translated as CASSSSDTQYF.